The 3 T cell receptor beta chains reported below all come from one sample, sequenced in a study of beta chain features in type 1 diabetes. Since all of the isolated RNA was reverse transcribed, expressed TCRB transcripts were what got sequenced. The method was immunoSEQ multiplex PCR; TCRdb's version includes in-frame clones alone and lacks a portion of them. The sample includes tens of thousands of clones, about 64% of them seen just once. Sample: Tregs from blood. The source of these receptors is a woman aged 25 to 45 in good health.

V gene TRBV7-3 combines with J gene TRBJ2-6; 10 bases are a match to TRBD2. The germline V gene has CDR1 SGHTA and CDR2 FQGTGA. The CDR3 loop spans 18 amino acids. Germline trimming cut 0 bases from V and 4 bases from J; bases unmatched to any gene: 6. DNA for the CDR3: TGTGCCAGCAGCTTAACGGCTAGCGGGAGTTACGGGGCCAACGTCCTGACTTTC. Protein sequence: CASSLTASGSYGANVLTF.

The gene calls are TRBV19 and TRBJ1-5; 10 nucleotides match TRBD1. CDR1 and CDR2 (germline): LNHDA, SQIVND (reference sequence). The CDR3 loop spans 15 amino acids. The junction had 7 bases not matched to a gene; V was cut back by 7 bases and J by 4 bases. The CDR3: CASKRGGQGNQPQHF. CDR3 nucleotide sequence: TGTGCCAGTAAACGGGGGGGACAGGGGAATCAGCCCCAGCATTTT.

This clone was observed a few times. The chain couples TRBV14 to TRBJ2-5; the match to TRBD1 covers 9 bases. The J call may be mistaken, given a closer DNA end match to TRBJ2-7. From germline, CDR1 is SGHDN and CDR2 FVKESK. The length of the CDR3 is 14 residues. The CDR3: CASSKRQGDYEQYF. CDR3 nucleotide sequence: TGTGCCAGCAGCAAAAGACAGGGGGACTACGAGCAGTACTTC.